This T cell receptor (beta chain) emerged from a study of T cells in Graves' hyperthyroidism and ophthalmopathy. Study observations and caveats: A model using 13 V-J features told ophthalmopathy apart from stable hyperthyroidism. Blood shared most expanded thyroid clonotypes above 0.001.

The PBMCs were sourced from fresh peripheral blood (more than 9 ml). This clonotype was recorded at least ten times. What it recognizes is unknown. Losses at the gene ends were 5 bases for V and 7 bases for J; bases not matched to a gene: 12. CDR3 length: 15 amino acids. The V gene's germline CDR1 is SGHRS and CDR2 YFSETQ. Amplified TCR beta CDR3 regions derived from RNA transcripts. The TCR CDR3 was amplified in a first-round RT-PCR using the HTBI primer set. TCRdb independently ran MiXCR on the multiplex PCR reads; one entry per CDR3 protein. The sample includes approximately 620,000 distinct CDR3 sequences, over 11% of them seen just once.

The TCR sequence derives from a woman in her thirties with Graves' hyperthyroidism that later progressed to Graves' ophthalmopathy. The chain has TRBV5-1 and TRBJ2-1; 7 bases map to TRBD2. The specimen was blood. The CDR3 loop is CASRHIQEGGNEQFF. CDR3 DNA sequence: TGCGCCAGCAGACATATCCAGGAGGGAGGGAATGAGCAGTTCTTC.